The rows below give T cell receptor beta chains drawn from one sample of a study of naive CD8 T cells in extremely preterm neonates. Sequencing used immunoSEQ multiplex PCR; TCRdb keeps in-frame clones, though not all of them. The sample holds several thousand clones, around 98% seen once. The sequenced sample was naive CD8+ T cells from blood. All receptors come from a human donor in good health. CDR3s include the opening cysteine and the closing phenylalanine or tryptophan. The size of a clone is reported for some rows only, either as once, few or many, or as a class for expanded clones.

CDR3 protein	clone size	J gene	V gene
CSAPGWETQYF	-	TRBJ2-5	TRBV20-1
CASSPTQYEQYF	few	TRBJ2-7	TRBV18
CASSPSASYEQYF	-	TRBJ2-7	TRBV7-9
CSVKGDERENIQYF	-	TRBJ2-4	TRBV29-1
CASSSISGREADTQYF	-	TRBJ2-3	TRBV6-6
CASSQEKSGNTEAFF	-	TRBJ1-1	TRBV4-1
CASSPIQGFF	-	TRBJ2-1	TRBV7-2
CASKKDRGLYEQYF	-	-	TRBV19
CATSTSGITGELFF	-	TRBJ2-2	TRBV10-2
CASNRYPELTDTQYF	-	TRBJ2-3	TRBV2
CASSLSGRGAQYF	-	TRBJ2-5	TRBV13
CASSAGGEAFF	-	TRBJ1-1	TRBV9
CASSLMSGGLETQYF	-	TRBJ2-5	TRBV27
CASSIGTLSPTDTQYF	-	TRBJ2-3	TRBV19
CASSLGSRSSYEQYF	-	TRBJ2-7	TRBV27
CASSPDEKLNTEAFF	once	TRBJ1-1	TRBV19
CASSFAGGAGTDTQYF	-	TRBJ2-3	TRBV7-3
CASRTSGDYEQYF	once	TRBJ2-7	TRBV7-9
CASTPGTAYNEQFF	-	TRBJ2-1	TRBV27
CASSQAGRRAGSHEQYF	-	TRBJ2-7	TRBV4-1
CASSYSSGNEETQYF	-	TRBJ2-5	TRBV11-2
CASSFPGGLDTQYF	once	TRBJ2-3	TRBV28
CASSLGQASYEQYF	-	TRBJ2-7	TRBV27
CASSVGLAVTYEQYF	-	TRBJ2-7	TRBV7-8
CASRDDSLNTGELFF	-	TRBJ2-2	TRBV2
CASSPPTGNGEQFF	-	TRBJ2-1	TRBV9
CASSLAGGAYEQYF	-	TRBJ2-7	TRBV28
CASSDDRASVTEAFF	-	TRBJ1-1	TRBV5-1
CASSIGASEQYF	-	TRBJ2-7	TRBV19
CASRLPGQGANEQYF	-	TRBJ2-7	TRBV6-5
CASSSSGDSYEQYF	-	TRBJ2-7	TRBV7-9
CASSLSLSSGRAGNEQFF	-	TRBJ2-1	TRBV28
CASSEFQTGGWNTEAFF	-	TRBJ1-1	TRBV10-2
CASSWLMGQGANEQFF	once	TRBJ2-1	TRBV28
CAPTGAGLAGTSSDTQYF	-	TRBJ2-3	TRBV28
CASKGWGHPEKLFF	-	TRBJ1-4	TRBV6-1
CASRGRGDTQYF	-	TRBJ2-3	TRBV27
CASSERQGAIPGNTIYF	-	TRBJ1-3	TRBV19
CASSPPPGGGNRPYEQYF	-	TRBJ2-7	TRBV27
CASSGAGKSPDTQYF	-	TRBJ2-3	TRBV2
CASTLSPRSRGSYTF	-	TRBJ1-2	TRBV27
CASQTSGNTGELFF	-	TRBJ2-2	TRBV4-1
CASIYPSSYEQYF	-	TRBJ2-7	TRBV2
CASSTGLAGGGATGELFF	-	TRBJ2-2	TRBV21-1
CASSPGLAGGPEETQYF	-	TRBJ2-5	TRBV5-1
CASSNSRAMDGYTF	-	TRBJ1-2	TRBV6-9
CASSYLAGDNEQFF	-	TRBJ2-1	TRBV7-9
CASSFSADGADTQYF	-	TRBJ2-3	TRBV27
CASSPPPYLTGRNTEAFF	-	TRBJ1-1	TRBV18
CASSSGSSYNEQFF	-	TRBJ2-1	TRBV27